One sample yielded the 6 T cell receptor beta chains listed below, sequenced in a study of CD8 T cells in Susac syndrome (dated by TCRdb to about 2019). The receptor library was made with the immunoSEQ multiplex PCR assay. RNA was extracted using the RNeasy kit, and roughly 0.5 to 1 microgram was reverse transcribed with random hexamers. TCRdb redid the processing of the public reads, applying fastp at Q25 and MiXCR, and retained in-frame beta chains. Each entry is one CDR3 protein sequence, shown with its most common DNA and genes. Here the sample has 180,000 or so distinct CDR3 sequences; about 94% occur a single time. Over 0.12% of the sample goes to the ten largest clones. The sequencing input was CD4+ T cells from PBMCs. The receptors were sampled from a human donor in good health.

The chain joins TRBV28 to TRBJ2-3; D may be TRBD2 (7 bases). V dropped 8 bases and J dropped 9 bases, with 15 bases sitting between them. Germline lookup yields CDR1 MDHEN and CDR2 SYDVKM. The CDR3 covers 12 residues. Written as DNA, the CDR3 is TGTGCCAGCGGGGCGGGGGCTGGCACGCAGTATTTT. Translation: CASGAGAGTQYF.

The chain is built from TRBV20-1 and TRBJ1-1; D is possibly TRBD1 (5 bases). Looked up from germline, CDR1 is DFQATT and CDR2 is SNEGSKA (reference sequence). The ends were cut back, 6 bases at V and 1 base at J, with 18 bases in the middle. The CDR3 is 15 amino acids. In DNA form, the CDR3 reads TGCAGTGCGGCGGGACTCCAGAAAGAGAACACTGAAGCTTTCTTT. It translates to CSAAGLQKENTEAFF.

The chain combines TRBV28 with TRBJ2-2; D unclear. Germline CDR1 and CDR2: MDHEN and SYDVKM. This CDR3 is 12 amino acids long. Deletions cut 11 bases from V and 2 bases from J, with 9 bases between. CDR3 DNA sequence: TGTGCCGGAAAGCGAAACACCGGGGAGCTGTTTTTT. Translated: CAGKRNTGELFF. The whole variable domain, filled in from reference TRBV28 and TRBJ2-2, reads DVKVTQSSRYLVKRTGEKVFLECVQDMDHENMFWYRQDPGLGLRLIYFSYDVKMKEKGDIPEGYSVSREKKERFSLILESASTNQTSMYLCAGKRNTGELFFGEGSRLTVL.

This chain connects TRBV19 to TRBJ1-2, with D tentatively TRBD1 (5 bases). V shed 7 bases and J shed 6 bases, with 15 bases lying between them. Germline values: CDR1 LNHDA, CDR2 SQIVND (reference sequence). The CDR3 spans 13 residues. The CDR3 is CASNRDHRDGYTF. CDR3 DNA: TGTGCCAGTAACCGGGACCATAGGGATGGCTACACCTTC.

This chain uses TRBV5-6 with TRBJ2-2, with D uncertain. Germline loops: CDR1 SGHDT, CDR2 YYEEEE. Deletions cut 0 bases from V and 7 bases from J, with 4 bases between. CDR3 length: 12 residues. The CDR3 DNA sequence: TGTGCCAGCAGCTTGGTGGTCGGGGAGCTGTTTTTT. Translation: CASSLVVGELFF. Together with reference TRBV5-6 and TRBJ2-2, the CDR3 gives the full variable domain: DAGVTQSPTHLIKTRGQQVTLRCSPKSGHDTVSWYQQALGQGPQFIFQYYEEEERQRGNFPDRFSGHQFPNYSSELNVNALLLGDSALYLCASSLVVGELFFGEGSRLTVL.

The chain joins TRBV20-1 to TRBJ1-2; TRBD1 aligns across 8 bases. Germline assignment: CDR1 DFQATT and CDR2 SNEGSKA (reference sequence). V trimming: 0 bases; J trimming: 3 bases; junction bases outside the gene matches: 12. There are 17 residues in the CDR3. The CDR3 protein is CSAREVGGTGGYYGYTF. The CDR3, as DNA: TGCAGTGCTAGAGAAGTAGGGGGGACAGGCGGGTACTATGGCTACACCTTC.